This section outlines one T cell receptor beta chain sequence together with its context. Authors' processing steps: Reference gene primer amplification yielded estimated nucleated cell counts. The repertoire was sequenced with immunoSEQ multiplex PCR; TCRdb's copy has only in-frame clones and lacks some. That table gives V, J and clone size, and the DNA gave D and trimming. Of 110,000 to 150,000 clones listed, roughly 80% were seen once; the top ten hold roughly 8.7%. Per germline, CDR1 MNHEY and CDR2 SMNVEV (reference sequence). The length of the CDR3 is 14 residues. The ends were cut back, 2 bases at V and 2 bases at J, with 7 bases in the middle. This entry belongs to a study of blood T cell repertoires in COVID-19.

The origin of this receptor is a man aged 50 to 59 with active or convalescent COVID-19. This chain joins TRBV27 and TRBJ1-5; maybe TRBD1 (6 bases). Sequencing was done on a sample of peripheral blood. The CDR3 reads CASSLNRGNQPQHF. The CDR3 DNA sequence: TGTGCCAGCAGTTTAAACAGGGGCAATCAGCCCCAGCATTTT.